This TCR beta chain emerged from a study of human T cells and chemical hapten exposure. At the level of the study: The study patch tested 0.01% DPC on the upper back and read results at 6 days. Patients, mostly women, had alopecia areata, alopecia totalis or alopecia universalis. Study-level findings and limits: Higher patch test scores went with higher counts of PT1 expanded TCRs.

Original methodology: Sample TCR counts, which ranged from roughly 23,224 to 750,000, had a median of roughly 100,000. MiXCR, applied by TCRdb to the RACE reads, yields one record per CDR3 protein. TCRdb's processing, not the authors', yielded these V and J calls. The sample consists of about 46,000 distinct CDR3 sequences, roughly 9.9% of them appearing once. This clonotype was detected only a few times. Its antigen is unidentified. Trimming removed 9 bases from V and 6 bases from J; junction bases left unmatched: 2. Germline CDR1 and CDR2: KGHDR and SFDVKD. This CDR3 spans 12 amino acids. Indicated time point: pre-sensitization, week 0. Stated treatment: therapeutic diphenylcyclopropenone sensitization with weekly scalp DPC.

This material consisted of whole blood, taken in connection with sensitization to the hapten diphenylcyclopropenone (DPC). The chain employs TRBV24-1 and TRBJ2-1, with 9 bases that match TRBD1. The sequence came from a woman in her 40s with alopecia areata. Some clones in this sample may be carry-over from other donors' samples. For the CDR3, the DNA is TGTGCCACCCAGGACAGGGGCAATGAGCAGTTCTTC. Translation: CATQDRGNEQFF.